This T cell receptor (beta chain) comes out of a study of identical twins. This clonotype turned up a few times. The cDNA had a unique molecular identifier and a template-switch universal primer site. TCRdb reanalysed the 5' RACE reads using MiXCR and keeps one entry per CDR3 protein. The repertoire holds 1.5 million to 2 million distinct CDR3 sequences, with more than 30% as singletons. The CDR3 consists of 17 residues. Germline CDR1 DFQATT, CDR2 SNEGSKA (reference sequence). After removal of 2 bases from V and 0 bases from J, the junction contained 11 bases not matched to a gene. The chain couples TRBV20-1 to TRBJ1-1; 8 nucleotides align to TRBD1. The clonotype was recovered from a newborn girl in good health. Sequencing used cord blood. The CDR3 nucleotides are TGCAGTGCTAGAACCAGGGGGCCCACCATCCTGAACACTGAAGCTTTCTTT. Its protein product is CSARTRGPTILNTEAFF.